The 3 T cell receptor beta chains in this list originate from one sample, sequenced in a study of blood T cell repertoires in COVID-19. Method: immunoSEQ multiplex PCR; TCRdb's copy keeps in-frame clones and lacks some. The data hold under 350,000 clones, with about 89% observed a single time. The sequencing input was PBMCs or T cells enriched from blood (not recorded which). The source of these receptors is a woman aged 18-29 years who had recovered from COVID-19.

The chain joins TRBV6-1 to TRBJ1-2; D unclear. V gave up 2 bases and J gave up 1 base, with 8 bases separating them. Looked up from germline, CDR1 is MNHNS and CDR2 is SASEGT. CDR3 length: 14 residues. Written as DNA, the CDR3 is TGTGCCAGCAGTGAAACCACCTATAACTATGGCTACACCTTC. Translating gives CASSETTYNYGYTF.

V is TRBV11-3 and J is TRBJ2-5; D is perhaps TRBD2 (5 bases). The CDR3 is made up of 16 amino acids. The germline V gene encodes CDR1 SGHNT and CDR2 YENEEA. The V and J ends lost 1 base and 2 bases respectively, with 14 bases between them. The CDR3 here is CASSLVGLARQETQYF. CDR3 nucleotides: TGTGCCAGCAGCTTAGTAGGTCTAGCACGACAAGAGACCCAGTACTTC.

The V call is TRBV18, the J call TRBJ2-5, with D tentatively TRBD2 (6 bases). V gave up 0 bases and J gave up 4 bases, with 18 bases separating them. This CDR3 contains 17 residues. Germline V CDR1 and CDR2: KGHSH, LQKENI. CDR3 sequence (DNA): TGTGCCAGCTCACCACCGATCGGCCGGGACTCGGGAGAGACCCAGTACTTC. Amino acid sequence: CASSPPIGRDSGETQYF.